A single sample gave rise to the 30 T cell receptor beta chains below, sequenced in a study of blood T cell repertoires in COVID-19. TCRdb's copy holds only in-frame clones and misses some; the assay was immunoSEQ multiplex PCR. Here the sample spans more than 250,000 clones, less than 90% being singletons. The sequenced sample consisted of peripheral blood. These receptors were collected from a man between 60 and 75 years old who had recovered from COVID-19.

This chain joins TRBV4-2 and TRBJ2-3; no definite D call. Deletions cut 3 bases from V and 0 bases from J, with 13 bases between. The CDR3 runs 16 residues. Germline lookup yields CDR1 LGHNA and CDR2 YNFKEQ. The CDR3: CASSQKHLDSTDTQYF. The CDR3 region has the DNA TGTGCCAGCAGCCAGAAACATCTAGATAGCACAGATACGCAGTATTTT.

The chain links TRBV30 to TRBJ2-5, with 10 bases identical to TRBD2. Germline assignment: CDR1 GTSNPN and CDR2 SVGIG (reference sequence). Germline trimming cut 4 bases from V and 5 bases from J; bases unmatched to any gene: 10. The CDR3 has 15 amino acids. The CDR3, as DNA: TGTGCCTGGACCTTCCTCGGGACTAGCGATGAGACCCAGTACTTC. Residues: CAWTFLGTSDETQYF. Filled out from reference TRBV30 and TRBJ2-5, the complete variable domain reads SQTIHQWPATLVQPVGSPLSLECTVEGTSNPNLYWYRQAAGRGLQLLFYSVGIGQISSEVPQNLSASRPQDRQFILSSKKLLLSDSGFYLCAWTFLGTSDETQYFGPGTRLLVL.

The gene calls are TRBV6-5 and TRBJ2-5; 10 nucleotides agree with TRBD1. With V trimmed by 8 bases and J by 5 bases, 8 bases remained unmatched. CDR1 MNHEY and CDR2 SVGAGI come from the germline V gene. This CDR3 is 14 amino acids long. The CDR3 protein is CASSRQGAWETQYF. The CDR3, as DNA: TGTGCCAGCTCCCGACAGGGGGCTTGGGAGACCCAGTACTTC.

This chain joins TRBV6-5 and TRBJ1-2; 9 bases align to TRBD1. V dropped 7 bases and J dropped 6; count of bases not matched to a gene: 6. This CDR3 has 13 residues. Germline CDR1 and CDR2: MNHEY and SVGAGI. CDR3 sequence (DNA): TGTGCCAGCACGAGACAGGGGGTTAATGGCTACACCTTC. It encodes CASTRQGVNGYTF.

This chain links TRBV6-5 with TRBJ1-2, with 7 bases fitting TRBD1. Losses at the gene ends were 5 bases for V and 9 bases for J; bases not matched to a gene: 12. Per germline, CDR1 MNHEY and CDR2 SVGAGI. The CDR3 is 14 amino acids. The CDR3, as DNA: TGTGCCAGCAGTACCCGGGACAGTCGAAGGAGCTACACCTTC. Translated, it gives CASSTRDSRRSYTF.

This clone was found a few times. The chain joins TRBV5-1 to TRBJ2-7; 10 positions agree with TRBD2. V shed 3 bases and J 3 bases; nucleotides not matched to a gene: 12. Per the germline V gene, CDR1 is SGHRS and CDR2 is YFSETQ. The CDR3 contains 17 residues. The chain's CDR3 is CASSSGTSAPESYEQYF. CDR3 nucleotides: TGCGCCAGCAGCTCAGGGACTAGCGCCCCTGAGAGCTACGAGCAGTACTTC.

The gene calls are TRBV30 and TRBJ1-6; TRBD1 aligns across 9 bases. V dropped 4 bases and J dropped 9; count of bases not matched to a gene: 10. This CDR3 contains 15 residues. Germline CDR1 and CDR2: GTSNPN and SVGIG (reference sequence). CDR3 coding DNA: TGTGCCTGGACGGGGACAGGGAGCTTCAGTTCACCCCTCCACTTT. Its protein is CAWTGTGSFSSPLHF.

The J gene is TRBJ2-7, the V gene TRBV9; 8 positions agree with TRBD1. Germline V gene data show CDR1 as SGDLS and CDR2 as YYNGEE. With 4 bases clipped from V and 10 bases from J, the junction kept 13 bases outside the gene matches. There are 14 residues in the CDR3. CDR3 nucleotides: TGTGCCAGCAGCCCTACTACTGGACAGGGTGGCCAGTACTTC. Amino acids: CASSPTTGQGGQYF.

The rearrangement links TRBV2 to TRBJ1-2, with TRBD1 identical over 7 bases. V lost 3 bases and J lost 8; bases outside the gene matches: 9. Germline V lookup: CDR1 SNHLY, CDR2 FYNNEI. The CDR3 spans 14 residues. The CDR3 sequence is CASSDATGSGGYTF. DNA of the CDR3: TGTGCCAGCAGTGACGCGACAGGGTCAGGCGGCTACACCTTC. The full variable domain, with the rest looked up from reference TRBV2 and TRBJ1-2, is EPEVTQTPSHQVTQMGQEVILRCVPISNHLYFYWYRQILGQKVEFLVSFYNNEISEKSEIFDDQFSVERPDGSNFTLKIRSTKLEDSAMYFCASSDATGSGGYTFGSGTRLTVV.

The chain couples TRBV6-1 to TRBJ1-5; unclear D gene. This CDR3 spans 12 amino acids. Trimming took off 2 bases at V and 4 bases at J, with 3 bases between the two ends. Per germline, CDR1 MNHNS and CDR2 SASEGT. CDR3 sequence reads: CASSELNQPQHF. In DNA form, the CDR3 reads TGTGCCAGCAGTGAACTTAATCAGCCCCAGCATTTT.

The chain couples TRBV29-1 to TRBJ1-3; D call uncertain. Germline values: CDR1 SQVTM, CDR2 ANQGSEA. Trimming pared 4 bases from V and 0 bases from J, leaving 13 bases between. CDR3 length: 15 residues. The CDR3 coding sequence is TGCAGCGTTGGAGTCGAGGGCACCTCTGGAAACACCATATATTTT. The encoded protein is CSVGVEGTSGNTIYF.

There are a few counts of this clone. The chain couples TRBV27 to TRBJ2-2; possibly TRBD2 for D (5 bases). Germline CDR1 reads MNHEY; CDR2 reads SMNVEV (reference sequence). The CDR3 consists of 15 residues. V gave up 3 bases and J gave up 5 bases, with 13 bases separating them. CDR3 region: CASSLNLAGTGELFF. The CDR3 DNA reads as TGTGCCAGCAGTTTGAACCTAGCCGGTACCGGGGAGCTGTTTTTT.

This clone came up once. V is TRBV2 and J is TRBJ2-1; D gene ambiguous. Germline V CDR1 and CDR2: SNHLY, FYNNEI. V was trimmed by 3 bases and J by 0 bases, leaving 9 bases between them. This CDR3 has 15 residues. CDR3 coding DNA: TGTGCCAGCAGTGACCTTGCTAGCTCCTACAATGAGCAGTTCTTC. Protein: CASSDLASSYNEQFF.

The chain has TRBV7-9 and TRBJ2-1; D ambiguous. Germline lookup yields CDR1 SEHNR and CDR2 FQNEAQ (reference sequence). The CDR3 has 16 amino acids. V gave up 5 bases and J gave up 11 bases, with 25 bases separating them. The CDR3 protein is CASSPATVGAPIKQFF. CDR3 DNA sequence: TGTGCCAGCAGCCCAGCCACCGTAGGAGCCCCTATTAAGCAGTTCTTC.

V gene TRBV6-1 combines with J gene TRBJ2-3; 8 nucleotides line up with TRBD2. V shed 2 bases and J 0 bases; nucleotides not matched to a gene: 4. Germline V CDR1 and CDR2: MNHNS, SASEGT. The CDR3 contains 16 residues. The CDR3 is CASSERERGSTDTQYF. Here the CDR3 DNA reads TGTGCCAGCAGTGAACGAGAGCGGGGGAGCACAGATACGCAGTATTTT.

The rearrangement uses TRBV12-5 and TRBJ2-7; 8 bases line up with TRBD1. Losses at the gene ends were 6 bases for V and 5 bases for J; bases not matched to a gene: 9. Germline V gives CDR1 LGHNT, CDR2 FRNRAP. There are 14 residues in the CDR3. CDR3 region: CASGPRGTGHEQYF. DNA for the CDR3: TGTGCTAGTGGCCCTCGCGGGACAGGTCACGAGCAGTACTTC.

This clone was observed a single time. The chain is built from TRBV11-1 and TRBJ2-7; 9 bases are shared with TRBD1. The junction had 2 bases not matched to a gene; V was cut back by 1 base and J by 4 bases. This CDR3 has 14 amino acids. Germline CDR1 reads SGHAT; CDR2 reads FQDESV (reference sequence). The CDR3 region has the DNA TGTGCCAGCAGCTTAGACAGGGGGCCGTACGAGCAGTACTTC. This codes for CASSLDRGPYEQYF.

The chain couples TRBV5-4 to TRBJ2-3, with D unresolved. This CDR3 is built from 13 residues. The germline gives CDR1 SGHNT, CDR2 YYREEE (reference sequence). The V end lost 6 bases, the J end lost 7 bases, and 15 bases lay between the germline ends. CDR3 region: CASTPVTENTQYF. CDR3 bases: TGTGCCAGCACCCCTGTAACGGAGAATACGCAGTATTTT.

The V and J genes are TRBV29-1 and TRBJ2-4, with 9 bases fitting TRBD1. The CDR3 totals 19 residues. The trim removed 0 bases at V and 0 bases at J, leaving 12 bases unmatched. Germline CDR1 SQVTM, CDR2 ANQGSEA. The CDR3 region is CSVEDWGTGPGLAKNIQYF. The CDR3 region has the DNA TGCAGCGTTGAAGATTGGGGGACAGGGCCAGGGCTAGCCAAAAACATTCAGTACTTC.

V is TRBV19 and J is TRBJ2-7; TRBD2 might be the D (6 bases). This CDR3 has 15 amino acids. The V gene lost 5 bases and the J gene lost 5 bases, with 19 bases spanning the gap. Germline lookup yields CDR1 LNHDA and CDR2 SQIVND (reference sequence). The CDR3 protein is CASSVTSLAMNEQYF. The DNA of the CDR3 is TGTGCCAGTAGTGTCACTTCGCTAGCGATGAACGAGCAGTACTTC.

The chain has TRBV27 and TRBJ2-1, with 10 bases matching TRBD1. This CDR3 is 15 amino acids long. The ends lost 2 bases at V and 6 bases at J; junction bases unmatched: 4. Per germline, CDR1 MNHEY and CDR2 SMNVEV (reference sequence). The CDR3 loop reads CASSLGTGAINEQFF. The CDR3 DNA is TGTGCCAGCAGTTTAGGGACAGGGGCGATCAATGAGCAGTTCTTC.

V gene TRBV5-6 combines with J gene TRBJ1-2; perhaps TRBD1 as D (6 bases). V was shortened by 2 bases and J by 8 bases, with 7 bases between the two germline ends. There are 11 residues in the CDR3. Germline loops: CDR1 SGHDT, CDR2 YYEEEE. This CDR3 is CASSLGGGYTF. The CDR3 region has the DNA TGTGCCAGCAGCTTAGGGGGAGGCTACACCTTC.

This clone was detected only a few times. The V call is TRBV14, the J call TRBJ1-1, with 9 bases lining up with TRBD1. Trimming took 7 bases from V and 5 from J; bases not matched to a gene: 8. CDR1 is SGHDN, CDR2 FVKESK, per germline. The CDR3 has 14 amino acids. The CDR3 region is CASTTLTGGTEAFF. DNA of the CDR3: TGTGCCAGCACCACCCTGACAGGGGGGACTGAAGCTTTCTTT. Using reference TRBV14 and TRBJ1-1 for the parts outside the CDR3, the full variable domain is EAGVTQFPSHSVIEKGQTVTLRCDPISGHDNLYWYRRVMGKEIKFLLHFVKESKQDESGMPNNRFLAERTGGTYSTLKVQPAELEDSGVYFCASTTLTGGTEAFFGQGTRLTVV.

This chain connects TRBV3-1 (or the pseudogene TRBV3-2) to TRBJ2-5; 7 nucleotides agree with TRBD1. The J segment lost 0 bases and the V segment lost 3 bases, leaving 4 bases of the junction unmatched. Germline V gene sequence: CDR1 LGHDT, CDR2 YNNKEL (reference sequence). This CDR3 is 15 amino acids long. CDR3: CASSHPDRYQETQYF. CDR3 DNA sequence: TGTGCCAGCAGCCACCCGGACAGGTACCAAGAGACCCAGTACTTC.

The V call is TRBV2, the J call TRBJ2-5; a weak D match, TRBD2 (6 bases). Trimming cost V 8 bases and J 4 bases, with 26 bases left between them. Germline values: CDR1 SNHLY, CDR2 FYNNEI. This CDR3 is 17 amino acids long. The CDR3 DNA reads TGTGCCAGCCTTCGAAGGGATACGCTGGTCGGGGGAGAGACCCAGTACTTC. This translates into CASLRRDTLVGGETQYF.

This rearrangement joins TRBV19 to TRBJ2-1, with TRBD2 matching 7 bases. V lost 5 bases to trimming and J lost 2 bases; unmatched junction nucleotides: 3. The CDR3 is 14 amino acids. Germline V gives CDR1 LNHDA, CDR2 SQIVND (reference sequence). The CDR3 region is CASSPGLTYNEQFF. The CDR3 DNA sequence: TGTGCCAGTAGTCCGGGACTAACCTACAATGAGCAGTTCTTC.

V is TRBV3-1 (or the pseudogene TRBV3-2) and J is TRBJ2-1; D uncertain. This CDR3 region has 12 residues. V was trimmed by 4 bases and J by 10 bases, leaving 11 bases between them. CDR1 LGHDT and CDR2 YNNKEL come from the germline V gene (reference sequence). Here the CDR3 DNA reads TGTGCCAGCAGCCCGTCCCTGCGGGAGCAGTTCTTC. Its translation: CASSPSLREQFF.

The J gene is TRBJ2-1, the V gene TRBV19; 8 bases map to TRBD1. This CDR3 contains 16 residues. The ends lost 3 bases at V and 4 bases at J; junction bases unmatched: 8. CDR1 and CDR2 (germline): LNHDA, SQIVND (reference sequence). The CDR3: CASSMSGGPLYNEQFF. Here the CDR3 DNA reads TGTGCCAGTAGTATGTCAGGGGGCCCCCTATACAATGAGCAGTTCTTC.

V gene TRBV25-1 combines with J gene TRBJ2-2, with 7 bases lining up with TRBD1. CDR1 and CDR2 from the germline V gene are MGHDK and SYGVNS. The CDR3 consists of 16 residues. J was trimmed by 2 bases and V by 3 bases; bases with no gene match: 6. CDR3: CASSDTTGRNTGELFF. Written as DNA, the CDR3 is TGTGCCAGCAGTGACACGACAGGGAGAAACACCGGGGAGCTGTTTTTT.

This chain connects TRBV18 to TRBJ2-5, with D tentatively TRBD2 (6 bases). V dropped 6 bases and J dropped 2 bases, with 19 bases sitting between them. The germline gives CDR1 KGHSH, CDR2 LQKENI. The CDR3 has 16 amino acids. The CDR3 nucleotides read TGTGCCAGCTCTCTGACTAGGCGACTTGTGCAAGAGACCCAGTACTTC. Protein: CASSLTRRLVQETQYF.